One and the same sample provided the 5 T cell receptor beta chains below, sequenced in a study of T cell responses to AZD1222 COVID-19 vaccine. Sequencing was performed with immunoSEQ multiplex PCR; in TCRdb, only in-frame clones are kept and a portion is missing. The sample includes tens of thousands of clones, 90% of them seen just once. This specimen was peripheral blood, taken on day 0 of AZD1222 vaccination. The receptors shown here come from an adult in good health.

The gene calls are TRBV11-2 and TRBJ1-2; D is undetermined. Looked up from germline, CDR1 is SGHAT and CDR2 is FQNNGV. The CDR3 is 13 residues long. V was cut by 3 bases and J by 3 bases, with 8 bases left in between. As DNA, the CDR3 is TGTGCCAGCAGCTTTCGGCAGGACTATGGCTACACCTTC. Translating it yields CASSFRQDYGYTF.

This chain links TRBV30 with TRBJ1-1; no definite D call. Looked up from germline, CDR1 is GTSNPN and CDR2 is SVGIG (reference sequence). The CDR3 is made up of 12 amino acids. The V and J ends lost 1 base and 2 bases respectively, with 5 bases between them. The CDR3 region is CAWSGTNTEAFF. The CDR3 nucleotides read TGTGCCTGGAGTGGCACCAACACTGAAGCTTTCTTT.

The V call is TRBV20-1, the J call TRBJ1-4; tentative D call: TRBD1 (5 bases). The CDR3 extends over 14 amino acids. V lost 3 bases, J lost 4 bases, and 12 bases lay in between. Germline loops: CDR1 DFQATT, CDR2 SNEGSKA (reference sequence). The CDR3 reads CSASGGSGNEKLFF. Written as DNA, the CDR3 is TGCAGTGCTAGTGGGGGTTCGGGTAATGAAAAACTGTTTTTT.

This clone was picked up a small number of times. The chain has TRBV6-1 and TRBJ2-7; 7 bases match TRBD1. Germline lookup yields CDR1 MNHNS and CDR2 SASEGT. The CDR3 runs 15 residues. With 3 bases clipped from V and 2 bases from J, the junction kept 7 bases outside the gene matches. CDR3 coding DNA: TGTGCCAGCAGTGACCTGACAGGGTTACCCTACGAGCAGTACTTC. Protein: CASSDLTGLPYEQYF.

A single count supports this clone. This chain connects TRBV3-1 (or the pseudogene TRBV3-2) to TRBJ1-1; TRBD1 might be the D (6 bases). Trimming shortened V by 3 bases and J by 4 bases, and 9 bases separated the two germline ends. Germline CDR1 reads LGHDT; CDR2 reads YNNKEL (reference sequence). The CDR3 totals 13 residues. In nucleotides, the CDR3 is TGTGCCAGCAGCCAGGGGGCTATCACTGAAGCTTTCTTT. Translation: CASSQGAITEAFF.